This entry describes one T cell receptor (beta chain). The CDR3 is 11 residues long. Trimming cost V 2 bases and J 8 bases, with 6 bases left between them. Germline V CDR1 and CDR2: SEHNR, FQNEAQ (reference sequence). The data derive from a study of blood T cell repertoires in COVID-19. Study-level background: T cells, B-cell-depleted T cells, or PBMCs supplied cDNA or gDNA.

Measured with immunoSEQ multiplex PCR; TCRdb has only the in-frame clones, and not every one. The repertoire holds tens of thousands of clones, 60% to 80% seen once, with roughly 15% in the top ten. The genes are TRBV7-9 and TRBJ1-1; D unclear. The clonotype comes from a man aged 70 or older with active or convalescent COVID-19. The specimen was peripheral blood. CDR3 bases: TGTGCCAGCAGCTTATGGGAGGAAGCTTTCTTT. Translated, it gives CASSLWEEAFF.